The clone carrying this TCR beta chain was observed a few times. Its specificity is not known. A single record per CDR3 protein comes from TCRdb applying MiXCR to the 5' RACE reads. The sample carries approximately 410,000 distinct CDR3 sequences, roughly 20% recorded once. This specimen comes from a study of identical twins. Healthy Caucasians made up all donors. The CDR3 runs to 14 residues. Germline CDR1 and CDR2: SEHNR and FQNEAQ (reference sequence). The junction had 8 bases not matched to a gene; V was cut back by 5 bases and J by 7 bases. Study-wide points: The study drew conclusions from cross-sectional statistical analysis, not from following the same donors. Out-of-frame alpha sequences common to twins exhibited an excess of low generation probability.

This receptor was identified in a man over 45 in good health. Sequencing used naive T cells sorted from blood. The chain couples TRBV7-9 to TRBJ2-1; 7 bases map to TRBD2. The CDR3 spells CASSRGSDGNEQFF. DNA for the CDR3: TGTGCCAGCAGCCGCGGGAGCGATGGTAATGAGCAGTTCTTC. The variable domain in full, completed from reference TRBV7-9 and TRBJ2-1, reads DTGVSQNPRHKITKRGQNVTFRCDPISEHNRLYWYRQTLGQGPEFLTYFQNEAQLEKSRLLSDRFSAERPKGSFSTLEIQRTEQGDSAMYLCASSRGSDGNEQFFGPGTRLTVL.